These T cell receptor beta chains were read from a single sample in a study of identical twins. Each CDR3 protein is one row after TCRdb ran MiXCR on the 5' RACE reads. Of hundreds of thousands of distinct CDR3 sequences in the sample, about 8.9% were seen once. This sample was also put to use in a study of yellow fever vaccine responses in identical twins.

What was sequenced was memory (CD45RO+) T cells sorted from blood. The source of these receptors is a woman under 30 in good health. Each CDR3 is given with its conserved first and last residue. The order of the fields is V gene, D gene, J gene, clone size, CDR3 DNA, CDR3 protein. The D gene is left open where the match is weak. Clone size appears in some rows only: once, few, many, or a class for an expanded clone.

V gene: TRBV5-6
D gene: TRBD2
J gene: TRBJ2-5
clone size: few
CDR3 DNA: TGTGCCAGCAGGTGGACTAGCGGGGGGCCAGAGACCCAGTACTTC
CDR3 protein: CASRWTSGGPETQYF

V gene: TRBV5-6
D gene: TRBD2
J gene: TRBJ2-7
clone size: few
CDR3 DNA: TGTGCCAGCAGCTTGGCCAGCGGGAGGGGTTTTTATTACGAGCAGTACTTC
CDR3 protein: CASSLASGRGFYYEQYF

V gene: TRBV6-1
D gene: -
J gene: TRBJ2-3
clone size: -
CDR3 DNA: TGTGCCAGCCAAAAGGGCATAACGCCAGATACGCAGTATTTT
CDR3 protein: CASQKGITPDTQYF

V gene: TRBV2
D gene: TRBD2
J gene: TRBJ2-7
clone size: -
CDR3 DNA: TGTGCCAGCAGTGCACTCAGCGGGAGGGCTGGAGAGCAGTACTTC
CDR3 protein: CASSALSGRAGEQYF

V gene: TRBV11-2
D gene: -
J gene: TRBJ2-1
clone size: -
CDR3 DNA: TGTGCCAGCAGCTTACCAGGGGGGCCGGGCGCGGGACACTACAATGAGCAGTTCTTC
CDR3 protein: CASSLPGGPGAGHYNEQFF

V gene: TRBV5-8
D gene: -
J gene: TRBJ2-2
clone size: many
CDR3 DNA: TGTGCCAGCACTCAAAATAGTGGGAGGAACGGGGAGCTGTTTTTT
CDR3 protein: CASTQNSGRNGELFF

V gene: TRBV2
D gene: -
J gene: TRBJ2-5
clone size: few
CDR3 DNA: TGTGCCAGCAGTGATGGTCGACCACGCAAAGAGACCCAGTACTTC
CDR3 protein: CASSDGRPRKETQYF

V gene: TRBV19
D gene: TRBD1
J gene: TRBJ2-3
clone size: -
CDR3 DNA: TGTGCCAGTAGTCGACAGGGGTCCACCCTTGATCATACGCAGTATTTT
CDR3 protein: CASSRQGSTLDHTQYF

V gene: TRBV20-1
D gene: -
J gene: TRBJ2-2
clone size: -
CDR3 DNA: TGCAGTGCAGGATCCACCGGGGAGCTGTTTTTT
CDR3 protein: CSAGSTGELFF

V gene: TRBV20-1
D gene: TRBD2
J gene: TRBJ2-1
clone size: -
CDR3 DNA: TGCAGTGCTAGAGCATCGGCGGGAGAGATCAATGAGCAGTTCTTC
CDR3 protein: CSARASAGEINEQFF

V gene: TRBV12-3/TRBV12-4
D gene: -
J gene: TRBJ1-5
clone size: many
CDR3 DNA: TGTGCCAGCAGTTTTGGAGGGTTCAATCAGCCCCAGCATTTT
CDR3 protein: CASSFGGFNQPQHF

V gene: TRBV4-1
D gene: TRBD1
J gene: TRBJ2-5
clone size: many
CDR3 DNA: TGCGCCAGCAGCCGGAACGGGGACAGGGGGCTTTTGACCCAGTACTTC
CDR3 protein: CASSRNGDRGLLTQYF

V gene: TRBV12-3/TRBV12-4
D gene: -
J gene: TRBJ2-2
clone size: -
CDR3 DNA: TGTGCCAGCAGACCGGAGACAGACTCGAACACCGGGGAGCTGTTTTTT
CDR3 protein: CASRPETDSNTGELFF

V gene: TRBV7-8
D gene: -
J gene: TRBJ2-3
clone size: few
CDR3 DNA: TGTGCCAGCAGCTTCCGACAGAACTCTGGCACAGATACGCAGTATTTT
CDR3 protein: CASSFRQNSGTDTQYF

V gene: TRBV9
D gene: TRBD2
J gene: TRBJ2-2
clone size: few
CDR3 DNA: TGTGCCAGCAGCGTAGCGGCTAGCGGGAACACCGGGGAGCTGTTTTTT
CDR3 protein: CASSVAASGNTGELFF

V gene: TRBV10-2
D gene: TRBD2
J gene: TRBJ2-5
clone size: few
CDR3 DNA: TGCGCCAGCACCAGGGGTAGCGGGGGGCGCCAAGAGACCCAGTACTTC
CDR3 protein: CASTRGSGGRQETQYF

V gene: TRBV10-3
D gene: -
J gene: TRBJ1-1
clone size: many
CDR3 DNA: TGTGCCATCAGTGGAGGGAACACTGAAGCTTTCTTT
CDR3 protein: CAISGGNTEAFF

V gene: TRBV7-9
D gene: -
J gene: TRBJ2-1
clone size: many
CDR3 DNA: TGTGCCAGCAGCTTAGTAGAGTTGCTGGGGTCCTACAATGAGCAGTTCTTC
CDR3 protein: CASSLVELLGSYNEQFF

V gene: TRBV7-3
D gene: -
J gene: TRBJ1-2
clone size: few
CDR3 DNA: TGTGCCAGCAGCCCCTCCAGGGCGGATGGCTACACCTTC
CDR3 protein: CASSPSRADGYTF

V gene: TRBV12-3/TRBV12-4
D gene: -
J gene: TRBJ2-5
clone size: many
CDR3 DNA: TGTGCCAGCACCCCTTGGGCGCAAGAGACCCAGTACTTC
CDR3 protein: CASTPWAQETQYF

V gene: TRBV5-1
D gene: TRBD1
J gene: TRBJ1-2
clone size: -
CDR3 DNA: TGCGCCAGCAGCCCAGGACAGGGGGCGAAGGGGTATGGCTACACCTTC
CDR3 protein: CASSPGQGAKGYGYTF

V gene: TRBV25-1
D gene: TRBD1
J gene: TRBJ2-7
clone size: -
CDR3 DNA: TGTGCCAGCAGTGAAAGGGAGACAGGGTCAGTAGACGAGCAGTACTTC
CDR3 protein: CASSERETGSVDEQYF

V gene: TRBV4-2
D gene: TRBD2
J gene: TRBJ2-4
clone size: many
CDR3 DNA: TGTGCCAGCAGCCAAGAGCTGGGGGAGGGCCTGGACATTCAGTACTTC
CDR3 protein: CASSQELGEGLDIQYF

V gene: TRBV28
D gene: TRBD2
J gene: TRBJ2-6
clone size: few
CDR3 DNA: TGTGCCAGCAGTGGCTCTAGCGGGGGTGGGGCCAACGTCCTGACTTTC
CDR3 protein: CASSGSSGGGANVLTF

V gene: TRBV29-1
D gene: -
J gene: TRBJ1-2
clone size: -
CDR3 DNA: TGCAGCGTACTAAATGGGGAAAACTATGGCTACACCTTC
CDR3 protein: CSVLNGENYGYTF

V gene: TRBV11-2
D gene: -
J gene: TRBJ2-1
clone size: many
CDR3 DNA: TGTGCCAGCAGCTTAGAACAGGGTACCTACAATGAGCAGTTCTTC
CDR3 protein: CASSLEQGTYNEQFF

V gene: TRBV29-1
D gene: -
J gene: TRBJ1-2
clone size: few
CDR3 DNA: TGCAGCGTTGAAGATCTTGGGATCCAGATCGTAGGCTACACCTTC
CDR3 protein: CSVEDLGIQIVGYTF

V gene: TRBV28
D gene: TRBD1
J gene: TRBJ1-2
clone size: many
CDR3 DNA: TGTGCCAGCAAAACCCCCCTAGACAGGGGGAACTATGGCTACACCTTC
CDR3 protein: CASKTPLDRGNYGYTF

V gene: TRBV6-1
D gene: -
J gene: TRBJ1-1
clone size: -
CDR3 DNA: TGTGCCAGCGCGACAGGAGGGTTGAACACTGAAGCTTTCTTT
CDR3 protein: CASATGGLNTEAFF

V gene: TRBV10-3
D gene: -
J gene: TRBJ2-3
clone size: many
CDR3 DNA: TGTGCCATCAACCCGGGCCCTACAGATACGCAGTATTTT
CDR3 protein: CAINPGPTDTQYF

V gene: TRBV20-1
D gene: -
J gene: TRBJ2-1
clone size: many
CDR3 DNA: TGCAGTGCTAGAGATCGGGGGAATGAGCAGTTCTTC
CDR3 protein: CSARDRGNEQFF

V gene: TRBV5-1
D gene: -
J gene: TRBJ2-1
clone size: -
CDR3 DNA: TGCGCCAGCAGCTTGGCCGTCACCGGGACGGGGCACAATGAGCAGTTCTTC
CDR3 protein: CASSLAVTGTGHNEQFF

V gene: TRBV6-5
D gene: TRBD2
J gene: TRBJ2-1
clone size: -
CDR3 DNA: TGTGCCAGCAGTTATGGAGCGGGGGCGGGGAATGAGCAGTTCTTC
CDR3 protein: CASSYGAGAGNEQFF

V gene: TRBV2
D gene: -
J gene: TRBJ1-2
clone size: -
CDR3 DNA: TGTGCCAGCAGTGTGGCAGGTGGGGAAACGAACTATGGCTACACCTTC
CDR3 protein: CASSVAGGETNYGYTF

V gene: TRBV11-2
D gene: TRBD1
J gene: TRBJ2-5
clone size: many
CDR3 DNA: TGTGCCAGCAGCTTAATGGGGGAAAGAGGGACAGGGGGCGTCGAGACCCAGTACTTC
CDR3 protein: CASSLMGERGTGGVETQYF

V gene: TRBV20-1
D gene: TRBD2
J gene: TRBJ2-5
clone size: -
CDR3 DNA: TGCAGTGCTAGTGGTCTAGCGGGGGGGGGAGAGACCCAGTACTTC
CDR3 protein: CSASGLAGGGETQYF

V gene: TRBV6-1
D gene: TRBD2
J gene: TRBJ2-1
clone size: few
CDR3 DNA: TGTGCCAGCAGAGGAGCGGGGCTGAGCTCCTACAATGAGCAGTTCTTC
CDR3 protein: CASRGAGLSSYNEQFF

V gene: TRBV13
D gene: TRBD1
J gene: TRBJ1-6
clone size: many
CDR3 DNA: TGTGCCAGCAGCCTAAGCGGGACAGGGGATTCACCCCTCCACTTT
CDR3 protein: CASSLSGTGDSPLHF

V gene: TRBV5-6
D gene: -
J gene: TRBJ1-1
clone size: many
CDR3 DNA: TGTGCCAGCAGCTTGGCTATAGGTGCAGCTTTCTTT
CDR3 protein: CASSLAIGAAFF

V gene: TRBV7-9
D gene: TRBD2
J gene: TRBJ2-5
clone size: few
CDR3 DNA: TGTGCCAGCAGCTTAGGGGGGACTAGCGGAGGAGAGACCCAGTACTTC
CDR3 protein: CASSLGGTSGGETQYF

V gene: TRBV12-3/TRBV12-4
D gene: -
J gene: TRBJ1-5
clone size: many
CDR3 DNA: TGTGCCAGCAGCTGGGACTCAAATAGCAATCAGCCCCAGCATTTT
CDR3 protein: CASSWDSNSNQPQHF

V gene: TRBV7-2
D gene: -
J gene: TRBJ2-7
clone size: many
CDR3 DNA: TGTGCCAGCAGCTTAGCGCGGTTAGGCGAGCAGTACTTC
CDR3 protein: CASSLARLGEQYF

V gene: TRBV6-1
D gene: -
J gene: TRBJ2-2
clone size: few
CDR3 DNA: TGTGCCAGCAGTGAAGTATTTGTGGGGGCCGCCACCGGGGAGCTGTTTTTT
CDR3 protein: CASSEVFVGAATGELFF

V gene: TRBV2
D gene: -
J gene: TRBJ2-3
clone size: -
CDR3 DNA: TGTGCCAGCAGCATAACTTGGGGGGCCACAGATACGCAGTATTTT
CDR3 protein: CASSITWGATDTQYF

V gene: TRBV6-5
D gene: TRBD2
J gene: TRBJ2-2
clone size: few
CDR3 DNA: TGTGCCAGCAGTACTGTCCCTGGCGGGGGAAGAGGTGCCGGGGAGCTGTTTTTT
CDR3 protein: CASSTVPGGGRGAGELFF

V gene: TRBV11-2
D gene: TRBD2
J gene: TRBJ2-1
clone size: -
CDR3 DNA: TGTGCCAGCAGCTTAAGCCGGGGACTAGCGGGAAGGGATGAGCAGTTCTTC
CDR3 protein: CASSLSRGLAGRDEQFF

V gene: TRBV28
D gene: -
J gene: TRBJ1-1
clone size: -
CDR3 DNA: TGTGCCAGCAGTTTATGGCCCACAGTAACCACTGAAGCTTTCTTT
CDR3 protein: CASSLWPTVTTEAFF

V gene: TRBV4-1
D gene: -
J gene: TRBJ2-3
clone size: -
CDR3 DNA: TGCGCCAGCAGCCGATCTAGCACAGATACGCAGTATTTT
CDR3 protein: CASSRSSTDTQYF

V gene: TRBV20-1
D gene: -
J gene: TRBJ1-2
clone size: many
CDR3 DNA: TGCAGTGCTAGTCAGGGTACCTATGGCTACACCTTC
CDR3 protein: CSASQGTYGYTF

V gene: TRBV20-1
D gene: TRBD1
J gene: TRBJ2-3
clone size: many
CDR3 DNA: TGCAGTGCTCGCCAGGACCAGGGGGGCACAGATACGCAGTATTTT
CDR3 protein: CSARQDQGGTDTQYF

V gene: TRBV20-1
D gene: -
J gene: TRBJ2-7
clone size: few
CDR3 DNA: TGCAGTGCGGTCAAAGAGGGGCGCGGGTACGAGCAGTACTTC
CDR3 protein: CSAVKEGRGYEQYF

V gene: TRBV20-1
D gene: TRBD2
J gene: TRBJ2-2
clone size: few
CDR3 DNA: TGCTGTGCTAGAGGTCGGCCTAGCGGGAACACCGGGGAGCTGTTTTTT
CDR3 protein: CCARGRPSGNTGELFF

V gene: TRBV10-3
D gene: -
J gene: TRBJ1-5
clone size: -
CDR3 DNA: TGTGCCATCAGTGATTCTTGGGGTAGGGAGCCCCAGCATTTT
CDR3 protein: CAISDSWGREPQHF